This T cell receptor (beta chain) was observed in a study of cytomegalovirus exposure and HLA in healthy donors. The sample holds a few counts of this clone. What it recognizes is unknown. Notes on the study in general: Productive rates of about 90% or about 30% were seen for most TCR beta V segments in an earlier analysis. V- and J-gene trimming in TCR beta was tied to a missense DCLRE1C variant by an analysis performed later. Fewer than 200 TCR beta chains were listed as cytomegalovirus-associated. It is likely that the observed cluster of highly shared sequence variants was a sequencing artifact.

The PCR had 60 Vbeta and 13 Jbeta primers. Profiled with immunoSEQ multiplex PCR; TCRdb holds only in-frame clones, not every one. The sample has fewer than 250,000 clones, more than 85% seen once. The receptor was isolated from a woman aged 18-30 years in good health and CMV-seronegative. What was sequenced was PBMCs.

CDR3 protein: CASSPTGGPYEQYF. CDR3 bases: TGTGCCAGCAGCCCGACCGGAGGGCCCTACGAGCAGTACTTC. The rearrangement uses TRBV5-4 and TRBJ2-7, with D possibly being TRBD2 (6 bases). The germline V gene has CDR1 SGHNT and CDR2 YYREEE (reference sequence). The CDR3 has 14 amino acids. The ends were cut back, 4 bases at V and 2 bases at J, with 13 bases in the middle.